This T cell receptor beta chain was captured in a study of control samples from healthy donors and cancer patients. TCRdb's copy holds only in-frame clones and misses some; the assay was immunoSEQ multiplex PCR. Of about 35,000 clones listed, over 85% are singletons. The CDR3 contains 14 residues. V was clipped by 5 bases and J by 3 bases; unmatched bases: 3. The germline V gene encodes CDR1 SEHNR and CDR2 FQNEAQ (reference sequence). This sequence was found in a man in his forties with colorectal cancer. The chain combines TRBV7-9 with TRBJ1-2; 10 bases are a match to TRBD1. Sequencing was done on a sample of PBMCs. CDR3 protein: CASSPGQGDYGYTF. In nucleotides, the CDR3 is TGTGCCAGCAGCCCAGGACAGGGGGACTATGGCTACACCTTC.